This TCR delta chain was documented in a study of γδ T cells in repeated Plasmodium falciparum infection. The study, taken as a whole, reports: Repeated controlled infections reportedly drove waves of new clonotype selection in Vdelta2-negative, mostly Vdelta1+, gammadelta repertoires.

Per the germline V gene, CDR1 is GEAIGNYY and CDR2 is EKD. Trimming left V 5 bases short and J 8 bases short, with 20 bases between. This CDR3 is built from 14 residues. Gammadelta T cells were flow-sorted from PBMC into Vgamma9/Vdelta2+ and Vdelta2-negative populations for bulk analysis. This clone occurred a few times. The antigen remains undetermined. The mismatch at residue 10 between this DNA's translation and the TCRdb protein of a much larger clone likely reflects a read error; the protein shown is translated from the DNA. TCRdb repeated clone calling on the multiplex PCR reads with CATT. In the table there are roughly 86,000 delta-chain clones, approximately 1.5% of which are singletons.

Material: gamma-delta T cells from blood. The TCR was taken from a pool of human donors (malaria-infected and uninfected, not separated). The chain recombines TRDV2 with TRDJ1; D uncertain. Because TCRdb records no J gene, it was assigned here through a match of the DNA to germline. CDR3 region: CACVPGTEAIKLIF. CDR3 bases: TGTGCCTGTGTCCCAGGTACTGAGGCCATAAAACTCATCTTT.